The rows below give T cell receptor beta chains drawn from one sample of a study of cytomegalovirus exposure and HLA in healthy donors. This table comes from immunoSEQ multiplex PCR, and its TCRdb copy is limited to in-frame clones, with some not included. The table records some 120,000 clones, around three quarters of them present only once. Sequencing was done on a sample of PBMCs. The receptor source for this set is a man aged 18 to 30 in good health and CMV-seronegative. Both conserved end residues are part of each CDR3. D genes are given only for firm matches. The size entry is marked missing in some rows and otherwise reads once, few, many or a size class.

d_gene,j_gene,v_gene,abundance,CDR3aa,CDR3nt
.,TRBJ2-7,TRBV28,few,CASTPPGDPQGNEQYF,TGTGCCAGCACCCCCCCGGGGGACCCACAGGGGAACGAGCAGTACTTC
.,TRBJ1-5,TRBV5-6,.,CASSLLARGNQPQHF,TGTGCCAGCAGCTTGCTTGCTAGGGGGAATCAGCCCCAGCATTTT
.,TRBJ2-7,TRBV30,.,CAWSPGLSGTYEQYF,TGTGCCTGGAGTCCAGGACTAAGCGGAACCTACGAGCAGTACTTC
.,TRBJ1-5,TRBV21-1,.,CASSPEGDRWNSNQPQHF,TGTGCCAGCAGCCCCGAGGGGGACAGATGGAATAGCAATCAGCCCCAGCATTTT
.,TRBJ1-1,TRBV7-9,.,CASQTQGSSTEAFF,TGTGCCAGCCAGACTCAGGGGAGCTCCACTGAAGCTTTCTTT
.,TRBJ2-3,TRBV13,.,CASSLGGVESDTQYF,TGTGCCAGCAGCTTAGGGGGAGTTGAGTCAGATACGCAGTATTTT
.,TRBJ2-4,TRBV6-5,.,CASSPREYKNIQYF,TGTGCCAGCAGTCCGAGGGAGTACAAAAACATTCAGTACTTC
.,TRBJ1-2,TRBV5-1,.,CASSRGDNSYGYTF,TGCGCCAGCAGCCGGGGAGACAACTCCTATGGCTACACCTTC
TRBD2,TRBJ2-3,TRBV7-8,.,CASSFGTSGGLTDTQYF,TGTGCCAGCAGCTTTGGGACTAGCGGGGGCCTCACAGATACGCAGTATTTT
.,TRBJ2-1,TRBV5-1,.,CASSDRVLALSSYNEQFF,TGCGCCAGCAGCGACAGGGTCCTAGCGCTGAGCTCCTACAATGAGCAGTTCTTC
.,TRBJ2-3,TRBV18,once,CASSRGTSTDTQYF,TGTGCCAGCTCACGGGGGACTAGCACAGATACGCAGTATTTT
TRBD1,TRBJ1-5,TRBV19,.,CASSIGDRGRHQSQHF,TGTGCCAGTAGTATAGGTGACAGGGGCCGTCATCAATCCCAGCATTTT
.,TRBJ1-2,TRBV11-2,.,CASSRPGWIGGYTF,TGTGCCAGCAGCCGCCCAGGGTGGATTGGAGGCTACACCTTC
.,TRBJ1-5,TRBV7-8,.,CASSLADSPNQPQHF,TGTGCCAGCAGCTTAGCGGACAGCCCAAATCAGCCCCAGCATTTT
TRBD2,TRBJ2-2,TRBV7-3,.,CASSSTRLAGESGELFF,TGTGCCAGCAGCTCGACCAGACTAGCGGGAGAGTCCGGGGAGCTGTTTTTT
TRBD1,TRBJ1-6,TRBV6-1,once,CASTLPGQRNSPLHF,TGTGCCAGCACCCTTCCGGGACAGAGAAATTCACCCCTCCACTTT
.,TRBJ2-2,TRBV4-3,.,CASSQDTGANTGELFF,TGCGCCAGCAGCCAAGATACGGGAGCGAACACCGGGGAGCTGTTTTTT
TRBD2,TRBJ2-1,TRBV28,.,CASSLNPGTSGVIYNEQFF,TGTGCCAGCAGTCTAAATCCCGGGACTAGCGGAGTGATCTACAATGAGCAGTTCTTC
TRBD1,TRBJ1-1,TRBV6-1,few,CASSHVTGSGTEAFF,TGTGCCAGCAGTCACGTGACAGGGTCGGGCACTGAAGCTTTCTTT
TRBD1,TRBJ2-7,TRBV28,.,CASSFGTELSYEQYF,TGTGCCAGCAGTTTTGGGACAGAATTATCCTACGAGCAGTACTTC
.,TRBJ1-2,TRBV10-2,.,CASSDPHTAYGYTF,TGCGCCAGCAGTGATCCGCATACAGCCTATGGCTACACCTTC
TRBD2,TRBJ2-3,TRBV5-1,.,CASSSTSGLSTDTQYF,TGCGCCAGCAGCTCCACTAGCGGCCTGAGCACAGATACGCAGTATTTT
.,TRBJ2-7,TRBV11-2,.,CASSLVGGQGYEQYF,TGTGCCAGCAGCTTAGTAGGCGGGCAGGGGTACGAGCAGTACTTC
TRBD2,TRBJ2-7,TRBV4-1,.,CASSLNSGTRFYEQYF,TGCGCCAGCAGCCTAAACTCCGGGACTAGGTTCTACGAGCAGTACTTC
TRBD1,TRBJ2-2,TRBV11-1,.,CASSDVDRGFTGELFF,TGTGCCAGCAGTGACGTGGACAGGGGGTTCACCGGGGAGCTGTTTTTT
TRBD2,TRBJ2-3,TRBV5-4,.,CASSLFSGTSGGDTQYF,TGTGCCAGCAGTCTATTTTCCGGGACTAGCGGGGGGGACACGCAGTATTTT
TRBD1,TRBJ2-2,TRBV15,.,CATSNLRTGVGTNTGELFF,TGTGCCACCAGCAATTTAAGGACAGGGGTTGGGACGAACACCGGGGAGCTGTTTTTT
TRBD1,TRBJ2-3,TRBV7-2,.,CASSRDSSTDTQYF,TGTGCCAGCTCCCGGGACAGCAGCACAGATACGCAGTATTTT
.,TRBJ2-5,TRBV30,.,CAWSVWGGETQYF,TGTGCCTGGAGTGTATGGGGAGGAGAGACCCAGTACTTC
TRBD1,TRBJ1-5,TRBV2,.,CASSGTGVDQPQHF,TGTGCCAGCAGCGGGACAGGGGTGGACCAGCCCCAGCATTTT
.,TRBJ2-7,TRBV12-2,.,CASRTIPQQGDEQYF,TGTGCAAGTCGAACCATCCCACAACAGGGAGATGAGCAGTACTTC
TRBD1,TRBJ1-2,TRBV15,.,CATSRVGDRDGYTF,TGTGCCACCAGCAGAGTGGGGGACAGAGATGGCTACACCTTC
.,TRBJ2-2,TRBV7-9,.,CASRQQATGELFF,TGTGCCAGCAGACAGCAGGCAACCGGGGAGCTGTTTTTT
.,TRBJ2-5,TRBV9,.,CASSLDTPGGTQYF,TGTGCCAGCAGCTTGGACACCCCCGGGGGGACCCAGTACTTC
TRBD2,TRBJ2-1,TRBV10-3,.,CAIAGGLHNEQFF,TGTGCCATAGCGGGAGGGTTGCACAATGAGCAGTTCTTC
TRBD1,TRBJ1-3,TRBV25-1,.,CASSRTGLSGNTIYF,TGTGCCAGCAGCCGGACAGGTCTCTCTGGAAACACCATATATTTT
.,TRBJ2-3,TRBV6-1,.,CASVMRLNTDTQYF,TGTGCCAGCGTCATGAGACTCAACACAGATACGCAGTATTTT
.,TRBJ2-3,TRBV28,.,CASSLWREVGDTQYF,TGTGCCAGCAGTTTATGGCGGGAAGTGGGAGATACGCAGTATTTT
TRBD1,TRBJ1-2,TRBV5-1,.,CASSLGAGQGASYTF,TGCGCCAGCAGCTTGGGGGCTGGACAGGGGGCCTCCTACACCTTC
.,TRBJ1-4,TRBV2,.,CASSDRGNEKLFF,TGTGCCAGCAGTGACAGGGGAAATGAAAAACTGTTTTTT
.,TRBJ1-1,TRBV7-3,.,CASSLMPGGNTEAFF,TGTGCCAGCAGCTTAATGCCGGGAGGGAACACTGAAGCTTTCTTT
TRBD2,TRBJ2-3,TRBV7-2,.,CASSLALAGRIYTQYF,TGTGCCAGCAGCCTCGCACTAGCGGGGCGGATTTATACGCAGTATTTT
TRBD2,TRBJ2-1,TRBV29-1,.,CSVVDGRASGEQFF,TGCAGCGTTGTTGATGGGAGGGCATCGGGTGAGCAGTTCTTC
.,TRBJ2-3,TRBV7-9,.,CASGESGLFTDTQYF,TGTGCCAGCGGGGAATCGGGACTCTTCACAGATACGCAGTATTTT